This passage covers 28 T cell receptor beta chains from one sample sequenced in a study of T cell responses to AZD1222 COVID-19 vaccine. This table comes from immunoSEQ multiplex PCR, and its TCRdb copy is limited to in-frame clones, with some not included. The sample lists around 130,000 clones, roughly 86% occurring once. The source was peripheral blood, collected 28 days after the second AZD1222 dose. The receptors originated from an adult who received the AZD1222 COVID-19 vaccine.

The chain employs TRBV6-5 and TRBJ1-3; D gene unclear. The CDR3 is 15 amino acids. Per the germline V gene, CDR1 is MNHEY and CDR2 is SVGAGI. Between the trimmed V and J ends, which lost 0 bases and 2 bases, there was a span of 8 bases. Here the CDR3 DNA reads TGTGCCAGCAGTTACTCAGGCACAGCTGGAAACACCATATATTTT. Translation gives CASSYSGTAGNTIYF.

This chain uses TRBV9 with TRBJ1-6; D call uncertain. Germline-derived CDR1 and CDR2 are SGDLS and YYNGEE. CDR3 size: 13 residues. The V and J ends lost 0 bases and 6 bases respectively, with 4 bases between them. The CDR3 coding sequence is TGTGCCAGCAGCGTAGAGGGTAATTCACCCCTCCACTTT. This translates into CASSVEGNSPLHF.

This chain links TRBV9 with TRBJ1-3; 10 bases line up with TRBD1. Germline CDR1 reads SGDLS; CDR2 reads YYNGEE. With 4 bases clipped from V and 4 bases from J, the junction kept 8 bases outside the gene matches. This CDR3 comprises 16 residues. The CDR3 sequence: CASSQISTGGGNTIYF. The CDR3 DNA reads TGTGCCAGCAGCCAAATATCGACAGGGGGCGGAAACACCATATATTTT.

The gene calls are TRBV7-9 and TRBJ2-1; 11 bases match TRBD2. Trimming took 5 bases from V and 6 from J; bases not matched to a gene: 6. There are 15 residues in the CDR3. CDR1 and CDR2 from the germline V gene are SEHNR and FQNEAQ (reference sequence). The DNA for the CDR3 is TGTGCCAGCAGCCCGGGACTAGCGGATCTCAATGAGCAGTTCTTC. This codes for CASSPGLADLNEQFF.

For the CDR3, the DNA is TGTGCCAGCAGCTTAAGCAGGGCGGATACGCAGTATTTT. Translating gives CASSLSRADTQYF. V gene TRBV11-3 combines with J gene TRBJ2-3; D might be TRBD1 (5 bases). V lost 2 bases and J 6 bases, leaving 9 bases between the germline ends. CDR1 is SGHNT and CDR2 is YENEEA in the germline V gene. This CDR3 comprises 13 residues. Complete variable domain (other parts from reference TRBV11-3 and TRBJ2-3): EAGVVQSPRYKIIEKKQPVAFWCNPISGHNTLYWYLQNLGQGPELLIRYENEEAVDDSQLPKDRFSAERLKGVDSTLKIQPAELGDSAVYLCASSLSRADTQYFGPGTRLTVL.

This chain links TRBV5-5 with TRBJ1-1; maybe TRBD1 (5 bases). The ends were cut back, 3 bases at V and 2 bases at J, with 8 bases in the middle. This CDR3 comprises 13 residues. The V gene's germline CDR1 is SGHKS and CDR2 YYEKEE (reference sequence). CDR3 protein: CASSSDTNTEAFF. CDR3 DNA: TGTGCCAGCAGCTCGGACACCAACACTGAAGCTTTCTTT.

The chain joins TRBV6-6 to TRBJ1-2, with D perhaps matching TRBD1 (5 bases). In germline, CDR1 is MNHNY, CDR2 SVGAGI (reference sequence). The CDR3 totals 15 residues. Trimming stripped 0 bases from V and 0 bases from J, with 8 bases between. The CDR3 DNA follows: TGTGCCAGCAGTTACTCCAGGGAAGCTAACTATGGCTACACCTTC. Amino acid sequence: CASSYSREANYGYTF.

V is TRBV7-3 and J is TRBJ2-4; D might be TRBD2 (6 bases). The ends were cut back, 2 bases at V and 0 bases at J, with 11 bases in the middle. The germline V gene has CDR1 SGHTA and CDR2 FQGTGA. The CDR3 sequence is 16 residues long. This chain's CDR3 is CASSLGPGVAKNIQYF. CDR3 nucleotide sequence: TGTGCCAGCAGCTTAGGGCCGGGGGTAGCCAAAAACATTCAGTACTTC.

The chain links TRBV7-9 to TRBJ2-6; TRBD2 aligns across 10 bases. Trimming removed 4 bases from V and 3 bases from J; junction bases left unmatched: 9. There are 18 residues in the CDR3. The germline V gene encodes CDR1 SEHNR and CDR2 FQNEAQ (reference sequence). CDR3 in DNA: TGTGCCAGCAGCTCCATAGCGGGAGGCTATATTGGGGCCAACGTCCTGACTTTC. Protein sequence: CASSSIAGGYIGANVLTF.

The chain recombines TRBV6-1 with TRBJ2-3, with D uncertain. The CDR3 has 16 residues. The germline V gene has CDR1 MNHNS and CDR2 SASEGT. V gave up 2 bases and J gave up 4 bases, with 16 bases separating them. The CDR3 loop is CASSEIAGFRADTQYF. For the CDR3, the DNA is TGTGCCAGCAGTGAAATCGCAGGATTTAGGGCAGATACGCAGTATTTT.

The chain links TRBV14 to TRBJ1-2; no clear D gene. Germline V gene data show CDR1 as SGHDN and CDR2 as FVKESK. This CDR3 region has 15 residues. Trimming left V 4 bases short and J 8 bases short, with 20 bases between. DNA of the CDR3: TGTGCCAGCAGCCGAACCACGGCGGATCCCAGAGGCTACACCTTC. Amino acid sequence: CASSRTTADPRGYTF.

The CDR3 reads CASSYPPRDRENSPLHF. The CDR3 region has the DNA TGTGCCAGCAGTTATCCACCCAGGGACAGGGAAAATTCACCCCTCCACTTT. The chain couples TRBV28 to TRBJ1-6, with TRBD1 identical over 9 bases. CDR1 is MDHEN, CDR2 SYDVKM, per germline. The CDR3 totals 17 residues. Trimming cost V 4 bases and J 7 bases; bases outside gene matches: 11.

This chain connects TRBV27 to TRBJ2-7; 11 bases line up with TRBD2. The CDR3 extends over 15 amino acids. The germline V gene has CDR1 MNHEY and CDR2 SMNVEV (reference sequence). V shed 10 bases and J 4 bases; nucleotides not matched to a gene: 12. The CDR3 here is CATRSSGTSGYEQYF. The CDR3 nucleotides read TGTGCCACCCGGAGCTCCGGGACTAGCGGATACGAGCAGTACTTC.

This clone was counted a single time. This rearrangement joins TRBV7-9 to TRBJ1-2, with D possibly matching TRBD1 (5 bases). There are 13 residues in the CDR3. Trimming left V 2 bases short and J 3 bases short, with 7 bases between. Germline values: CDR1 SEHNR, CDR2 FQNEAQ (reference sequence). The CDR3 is CASSLLRDYGYTF. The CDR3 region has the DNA TGTGCCAGCAGCTTACTCAGGGACTATGGCTACACCTTC.

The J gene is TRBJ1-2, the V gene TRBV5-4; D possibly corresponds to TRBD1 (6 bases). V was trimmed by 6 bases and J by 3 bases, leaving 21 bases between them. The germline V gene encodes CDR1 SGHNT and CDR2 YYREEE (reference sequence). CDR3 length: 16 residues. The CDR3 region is CASTLSQTGAYYGYTF. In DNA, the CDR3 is TGTGCCAGCACCCTTTCTCAGACAGGAGCCTACTATGGCTACACCTTC.

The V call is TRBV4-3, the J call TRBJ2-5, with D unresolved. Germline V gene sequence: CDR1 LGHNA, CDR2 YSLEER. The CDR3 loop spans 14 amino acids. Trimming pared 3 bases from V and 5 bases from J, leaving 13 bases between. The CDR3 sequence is CASSQTHGRETQYF. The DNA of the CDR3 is TGCGCCAGCAGCCAGACACACGGCCGGGAGACCCAGTACTTC.

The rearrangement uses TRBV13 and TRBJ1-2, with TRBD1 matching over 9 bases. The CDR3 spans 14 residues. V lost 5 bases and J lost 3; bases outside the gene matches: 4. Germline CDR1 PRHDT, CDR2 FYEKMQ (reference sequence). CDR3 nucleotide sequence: TGTGCCAGCAGCCCAAGGACAGGGGACTATGGCTACACCTTC. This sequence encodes CASSPRTGDYGYTF.

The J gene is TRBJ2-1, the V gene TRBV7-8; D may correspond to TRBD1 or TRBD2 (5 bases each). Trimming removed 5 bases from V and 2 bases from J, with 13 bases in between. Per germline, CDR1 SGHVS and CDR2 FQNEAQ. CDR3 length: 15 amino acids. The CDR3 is CASSEGLPTYNEQFF. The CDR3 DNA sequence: TGTGCCAGCAGCGAGGGGCTCCCGACCTACAATGAGCAGTTCTTC.

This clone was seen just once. CDR3 DNA: TGTGCCAGCAGCTTAGGAGCGGACAGGGGGGATAGCAATCAGCCCCAGCATTTT. Translating it yields CASSLGADRGDSNQPQHF. The V call is TRBV7-9, the J call TRBJ1-5; 10 bases map to TRBD1. V lost 1 base and J lost 0; bases outside the gene matches: 6. Looked up from germline, CDR1 is SEHNR and CDR2 is FQNEAQ (reference sequence). CDR3 size: 18 residues.

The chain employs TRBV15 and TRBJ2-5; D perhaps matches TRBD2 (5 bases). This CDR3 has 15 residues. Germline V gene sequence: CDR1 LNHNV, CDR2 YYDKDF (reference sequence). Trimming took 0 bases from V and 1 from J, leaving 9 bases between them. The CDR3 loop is CATSRDRGSQETQYF. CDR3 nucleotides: TGTGCCACCAGCAGAGATCGGGGATCCCAAGAGACCCAGTACTTC.

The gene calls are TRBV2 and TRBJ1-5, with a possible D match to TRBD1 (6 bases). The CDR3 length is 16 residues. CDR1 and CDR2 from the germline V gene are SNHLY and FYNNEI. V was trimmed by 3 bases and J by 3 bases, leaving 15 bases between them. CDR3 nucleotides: TGTGCCAGCAGTGAGAACGGACAGTTAAACAATCAGCCCCAGCATTTT. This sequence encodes CASSENGQLNNQPQHF.

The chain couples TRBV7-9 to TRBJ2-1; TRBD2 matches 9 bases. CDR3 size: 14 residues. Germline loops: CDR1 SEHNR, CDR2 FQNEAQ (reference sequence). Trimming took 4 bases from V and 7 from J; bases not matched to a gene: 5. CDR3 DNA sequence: TGTGCCAGCAGCTGGGTAGCGGGAGTGAATGAGCAGTTCTTC. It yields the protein CASSWVAGVNEQFF.

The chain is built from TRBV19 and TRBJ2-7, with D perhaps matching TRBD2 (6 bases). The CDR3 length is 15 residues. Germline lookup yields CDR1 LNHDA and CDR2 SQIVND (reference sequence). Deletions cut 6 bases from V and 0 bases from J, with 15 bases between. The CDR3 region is CASRGMGLTSYEQYF. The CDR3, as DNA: TGTGCCAGTAGGGGGATGGGACTGACCTCCTACGAGCAGTACTTC.

DNA for the CDR3: TGTGCCAGCAGTTACAGGGATGGCTACACCTTC. It codes for CASSYRDGYTF. The V gene is TRBV6-5, the J gene TRBJ1-2; no clear D. CDR1 and CDR2 from the germline V gene are MNHEY and SVGAGI. There are 11 residues in the CDR3. V gave up 2 bases and J gave up 6 bases, with 4 bases separating them.

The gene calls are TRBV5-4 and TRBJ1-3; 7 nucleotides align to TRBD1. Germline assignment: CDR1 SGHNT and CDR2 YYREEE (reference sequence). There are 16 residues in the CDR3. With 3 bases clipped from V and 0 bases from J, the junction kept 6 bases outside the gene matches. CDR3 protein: CASSSGTASSGNTIYF. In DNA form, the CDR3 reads TGTGCCAGCAGCTCCGGGACAGCGAGCTCTGGAAACACCATATATTTT.

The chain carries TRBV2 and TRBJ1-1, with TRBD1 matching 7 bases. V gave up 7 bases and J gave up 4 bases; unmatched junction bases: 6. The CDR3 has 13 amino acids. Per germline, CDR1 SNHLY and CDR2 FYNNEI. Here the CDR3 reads CASTNRGSTEAFF. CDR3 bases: TGTGCCAGCACGAACAGGGGAAGCACTGAAGCTTTCTTT.

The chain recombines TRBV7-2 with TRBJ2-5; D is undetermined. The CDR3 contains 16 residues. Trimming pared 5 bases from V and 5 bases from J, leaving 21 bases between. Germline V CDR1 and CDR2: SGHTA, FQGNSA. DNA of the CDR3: TGTGCCAGCAGCCCTAGGAAAAGAGGTGGTTCGGAGACCCAGTACTTC. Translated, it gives CASSPRKRGGSETQYF.

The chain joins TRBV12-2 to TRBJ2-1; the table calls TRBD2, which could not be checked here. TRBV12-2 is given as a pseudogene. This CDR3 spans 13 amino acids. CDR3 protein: CASRLALEGEQFF. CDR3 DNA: TGTGCAAGTCGCTTAGCGCTAGAAGGTGAGCAGTTCTTC.